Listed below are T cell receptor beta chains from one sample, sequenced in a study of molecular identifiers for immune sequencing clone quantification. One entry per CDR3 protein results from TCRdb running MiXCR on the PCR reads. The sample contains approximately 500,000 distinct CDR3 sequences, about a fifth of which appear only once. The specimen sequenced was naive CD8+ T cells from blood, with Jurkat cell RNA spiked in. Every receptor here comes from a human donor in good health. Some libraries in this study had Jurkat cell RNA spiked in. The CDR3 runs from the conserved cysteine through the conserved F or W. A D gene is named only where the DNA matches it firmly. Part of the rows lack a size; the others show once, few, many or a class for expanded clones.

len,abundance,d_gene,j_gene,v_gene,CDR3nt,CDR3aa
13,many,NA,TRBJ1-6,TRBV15,TGTGCCACCAGCGGATCAGGAGTATCACCCCTCCACTTT,CATSGSGVSPLHF
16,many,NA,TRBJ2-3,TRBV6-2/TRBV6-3,TGTGCCAGCACCTACGCCCAGGGATGGGGGACAGATACGCAGTATTTT,CASTYAQGWGTDTQYF
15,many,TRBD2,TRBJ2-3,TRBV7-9,TGTGCCAGCAGCCACGGGACTAGCGGGGCAGATACGCAGTATTTT,CASSHGTSGADTQYF
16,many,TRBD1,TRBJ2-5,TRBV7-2,TGTGCCAGCAGCCTCGCCGGGACAGGGGATCGAGAGACCCAGTACTTC,CASSLAGTGDRETQYF
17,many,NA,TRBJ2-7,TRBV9,TGTGCCAGCAGCGTAGGGGAGTCCGGGGCAGGGATCGACGAGCAGTACTTC,CASSVGESGAGIDEQYF
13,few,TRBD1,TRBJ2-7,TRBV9,TGTGCCAGCAGCACACAGGGGGTGGAAGAGCAGTACTTC,CASSTQGVEEQYF
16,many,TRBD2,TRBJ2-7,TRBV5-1,TGCGCCAGCACCCCGGGCTTCGGGACTAGTGTATCCGAGCAGTACTTC,CASTPGFGTSVSEQYF
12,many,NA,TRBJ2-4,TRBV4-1,TGCGCCAGCAGCCAAGTATCGCAGGCCCAGTACTTC,CASSQVSQAQYF
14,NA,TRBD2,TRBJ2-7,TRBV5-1,TGCGCCAGCAGCTTCGCGGGGGAGAACTACGAGCAGTACTTC,CASSFAGENYEQYF
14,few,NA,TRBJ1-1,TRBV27,TGTGCCAGCAGTTCCCTATACATGAGCGGGCTCGCTTTCTTT,CASSSLYMSGLAFF
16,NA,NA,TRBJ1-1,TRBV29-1,TGCAGCGTTAGGGGTGTTCCAGGGGTTGGGGACACTGAAGCTTTCTTT,CSVRGVPGVGDTEAFF
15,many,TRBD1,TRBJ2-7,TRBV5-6,TGTGCCAGCAGCTTGGCCGGGACAGGGTTTGACGAGCAGTACTTC,CASSLAGTGFDEQYF
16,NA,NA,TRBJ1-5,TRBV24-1,TGTGCCACCAGTGACCCTACCAGAGGGGAGGATCAGCCCCAGCATTTT,CATSDPTRGEDQPQHF
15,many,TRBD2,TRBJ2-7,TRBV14,TGTGCCAGCAGCCTACGACTAGCGGGATCGGGAGAGCAGTACTTC,CASSLRLAGSGEQYF
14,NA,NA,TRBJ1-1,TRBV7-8,TGTGCCAGCAGCTTAGGTGGCCGGAACGCTGAAGCTTTCTTT,CASSLGGRNAEAFF
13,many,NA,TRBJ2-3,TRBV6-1,TGTGCCACGAACCTACTTAGCACAGATACGCAGTATTTT,CATNLLSTDTQYF
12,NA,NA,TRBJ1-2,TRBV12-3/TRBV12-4,TGTGCCAGCAGCCAGACAGAGTTTGGCTACACCTTC,CASSQTEFGYTF
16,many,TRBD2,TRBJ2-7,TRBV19,TGTGCCAGTAGTCTCACCGGGACTAGCGGGGCCTACGAGCAGTACTTC,CASSLTGTSGAYEQYF
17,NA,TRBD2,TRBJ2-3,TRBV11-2,TGTGCCAGCAGCTTTCGGTTAGCGGGAGGTCGGGGAGATACGCAGTATTTT,CASSFRLAGGRGDTQYF
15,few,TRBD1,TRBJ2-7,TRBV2,TGTGCCAGCAGTTCGGGACAGAGGTTCCTATACGAGCAGTACTTC,CASSSGQRFLYEQYF
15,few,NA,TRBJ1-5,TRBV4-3,TGCGCCAGCAGCCTCAATCTCGGAGGCAATCAGCCCCAGCATTTT,CASSLNLGGNQPQHF
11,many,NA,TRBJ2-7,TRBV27,TGTGCCAGCTCCACGATGGGTGAGCAGTACTTC,CASSTMGEQYF
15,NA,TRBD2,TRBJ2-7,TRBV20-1,TGCAGTGCCTCAACGGGACTAGCGGCACCCTACGAGCAGTACTTC,CSASTGLAAPYEQYF